The 15 T cell receptor beta chains in this list originate from one sample, sequenced in a study of shared clonotypes between healthy human individuals. The protocol was immunoSEQ multiplex PCR, while the TCRdb copy is restricted to in-frame clones and leaves out a portion. The repertoire holds 550,000 to 800,000 clones, with approximately 79% as singletons. The sequencing input was memory CD4+ T cells sorted from blood. Subset given: CD45RA-negative fraction. These receptors originate from a woman in her thirties in good health.

The chain employs TRBV2 and TRBJ2-3, with D perhaps matching TRBD2 (5 bases). Germline CDR1 is SNHLY and CDR2 is FYNNEI. V lost 6 bases and J lost 0, with 10 bases in between. The CDR3 contains 14 residues. CDR3 DNA sequence: TGTGCCAGCAGGGTAGCGAGCAGCACAGATACGCAGTATTTT. Translated: CASRVASSTDTQYF.

The V gene is TRBV28, the J gene TRBJ2-3, with 12 bases lining up with TRBD2. CDR1 and CDR2 from the germline V gene are MDHEN and SYDVKM. This CDR3 region has 17 residues. The J segment lost 4 bases and the V segment lost 6 bases, leaving 11 bases of the junction unmatched. CDR3 region: CASRWTSGKGVADTQYF. The CDR3 nucleotides are TGTGCCAGCAGATGGACTAGCGGGAAGGGGGTGGCAGATACGCAGTATTTT.

The rearrangement links TRBV6-6 to TRBJ1-5; D is possibly TRBD1 (5 bases). Germline CDR1 is MNHNY and CDR2 is SVGAGI (reference sequence). There are 14 residues in the CDR3. The germline V and J ends were trimmed by 6 bases and 4 bases, with 13 bases remaining between them. The CDR3 reads CASSKTGLNQPQHF. The CDR3 nucleotides read TGTGCCAGCAGCAAAACAGGACTAAATCAGCCCCAGCATTTT.

The rearrangement joins TRBV30 to TRBJ1-3; 11 bases are shared with TRBD1. CDR3 length: 15 amino acids. CDR1 and CDR2 from the germline V gene are GTSNPN and SVGIG (reference sequence). Germline trimming cut 2 bases from V and 7 bases from J; bases unmatched to any gene: 7. In DNA form, the CDR3 reads TGTGCCTGGAGTCTAGGGACAGGGGGTAGTAACACCATATATTTT. The encoded protein is CAWSLGTGGSNTIYF.

The CDR3, as DNA: TGTGCCAGCAGTTCAGTCACCGGGGCTGGTGAGCAGTTCTTC. Its translation: CASSSVTGAGEQFF. V usage is TRBV27 and J usage is TRBJ2-1; D tentatively fits TRBD1 or TRBD2 (5 bases each). Trimming took 4 bases from V and 9 from J, leaving 16 bases between them. CDR1 is MNHEY, CDR2 SMNVEV, per germline (reference sequence). CDR3 size: 14 residues.

The table lists this clone with a few counts. The chain carries TRBV2 and TRBJ2-1; D is perhaps TRBD1 (6 bases). Germline V lookup: CDR1 SNHLY, CDR2 FYNNEI. The CDR3 has 12 residues. V was clipped by 6 bases and J by 13 bases, with 16 bases between them. Here the CDR3 reads CASSHPGGLQFF. The CDR3 bases are TGTGCCAGCAGCCACCCTGGGGGCTTACAGTTCTTC.

The chain recombines TRBV28 with TRBJ2-1; 7 bases are shared with TRBD2. Germline lookup yields CDR1 MDHEN and CDR2 SYDVKM. J was trimmed by 2 bases and V by 3 bases; bases with no gene match: 4. CDR3 length equals 15 residues. The CDR3, as DNA: TGTGCCAGCAGTTTGGGCGGGAGCACCTACAATGAGCAGTTCTTC. Translating it yields CASSLGGSTYNEQFF.

The CDR3 nucleotides are TGTGCCTGGAGTTTAACTACCAAAAACATTCAGTACTTC. This codes for CAWSLTTKNIQYF. The chain has TRBV30 and TRBJ2-4, with D uncertain. The CDR3 extends over 13 amino acids. Trimming left V 2 bases short and J 2 bases short, with 7 bases between. CDR1 is GTSNPN, CDR2 SVGIG, per germline (reference sequence).

This clone was counted at least ten times. This rearrangement joins TRBV7-3 to TRBJ2-5; 13 bases match TRBD2. CDR3 size: 16 residues. Per germline, CDR1 SGHTA and CDR2 FQGTGA. The ends lost 5 bases at V and 2 bases at J; junction bases unmatched: 5. The CDR3 DNA reads TGTGCCAGCAGCACCGGGACTAGCGGGGTACAAGAGACCCAGTACTTC. As protein: CASSTGTSGVQETQYF.

The chain employs TRBV2 and TRBJ1-3; TRBD1 is a possible D gene (5 bases). The CDR3 contains 14 residues. The germline gives CDR1 SNHLY, CDR2 FYNNEI. Trimming removed 7 bases from V and 0 bases from J, with 10 bases in between. CDR3 DNA: TGTGCCAGCATAGTTGGGGGCTCTGGAAACACCATATATTTT. Amino acid sequence: CASIVGGSGNTIYF.

This clone showed up many times. In DNA, the CDR3 is TGTGCCAGCAGAAGGGGGCGAAGCGGGACCCTCATTTACAATGAGCAGTTCTTC. This codes for CASRRGRSGTLIYNEQFF. This chain joins TRBV13 and TRBJ2-1; D is perhaps TRBD1 or TRBD2 (7 bases each). In germline, CDR1 is PRHDT, CDR2 FYEKMQ (reference sequence). The CDR3 totals 18 residues. V was cut by 6 bases and J by 4 bases, with 25 bases left in between.

The chain has TRBV10-1 and TRBJ2-1; D is unresolved. This CDR3 is 12 amino acids long. V dropped 5 bases and J dropped 7 bases, with 9 bases sitting between them. Germline V gene data show CDR1 as WNHNN and CDR2 as SYGVQD (reference sequence). The DNA of the CDR3 is TGCGCCAGCAGTACACTCGCGAATGAGCAGTTCTTC. It is translated as CASSTLANEQFF.

Worth noting for this clone: Other DNA sequences of this sample code for an identical CDR3. The rearrangement joins TRBV11-2 to TRBJ2-7, with 8 positions matching TRBD2. The CDR3 has 13 amino acids. V gave up 5 bases and J gave up 5 bases; unmatched junction bases: 5. Germline-derived CDR1 and CDR2 are SGHAT and FQNNGV. This chain's CDR3 is CASSPGLVNEQYF. CDR3 bases: TGTGCCAGCAGCCCGGGACTAGTTAACGAGCAGTACTTC. The full variable domain, its missing parts supplied by reference TRBV11-2 and TRBJ2-7, is EAGVAQSPRYKIIEKRQSVAFWCNPISGHATLYWYQQILGQGPKLLIQFQNNGVVDDSQLPKDRFSAERLKGVDSTLKIQPAKLEDSAVYLCASSPGLVNEQYFGPGTRLTVT.

V is TRBV2 and J is TRBJ2-5; 10 bases line up with TRBD1. The junction had 5 bases not matched to a gene; V was cut back by 8 bases and J by 5 bases. CDR1 is SNHLY and CDR2 is FYNNEI in the germline V gene. The CDR3 is made up of 13 amino acids. CDR3 DNA: TGTGCCAGCGCCGGGACAGGGGACGAGACCCAGTACTTC. Translating it yields CASAGTGDETQYF.

This clone has only one observation. The genes are TRBV6-1 and TRBJ2-5; D not certain. The CDR3 is 13 residues long. Germline lookup yields CDR1 MNHNS and CDR2 SASEGT. Trimming took off 1 base at V and 7 bases at J, with 10 bases between the two ends. For the CDR3, the DNA is TGTGCCAGCAGTGAAGTTAGGGTTGGGACCCAGTACTTC. This sequence encodes CASSEVRVGTQYF.